The 19 T cell receptor beta chains below were found in one sample sequenced in a study of control samples from healthy donors and cancer patients. TCRdb's copy holds only in-frame clones and misses some; the assay was immunoSEQ multiplex PCR. This repertoire shows tens of thousands of clones, 85% to 90% found once; its top ten account for about 7.6%. Sequences were obtained from blood. These receptors all come from a woman aged 60 to 75 in good health.

The V call is TRBV15, the J call TRBJ2-3; 10 bases align to TRBD2. V gave up 3 bases and J gave up 11 bases; unmatched junction bases: 14. Per the germline V gene, CDR1 is LNHNV and CDR2 is YYDKDF (reference sequence). The CDR3 totals 16 residues. Here the CDR3 reads CATSSPGLAMAWGQYF. CDR3 nucleotide sequence: TGTGCCACCAGCAGCCCGGGACTAGCGATGGCCTGGGGGCAGTATTTT.

V is TRBV27 and J is TRBJ1-6; TRBD1 matches at 8 bases. Germline CDR1 reads MNHEY; CDR2 reads SMNVEV (reference sequence). V trimming: 2 bases; J trimming: 4 bases; junction bases outside the gene matches: 7. This CDR3 contains 17 residues. The CDR3, as DNA: TGTGCCAGCAGTTTAGGGCAGGGGGCCGGGTATAATTCACCCCTCCACTTT. Residues: CASSLGQGAGYNSPLHF.

This chain joins TRBV19 and TRBJ1-5; tentative D call: TRBD1 (6 bases). Germline CDR1 LNHDA, CDR2 SQIVND (reference sequence). The CDR3 sequence is 15 residues long. V was clipped by 0 bases and J by 7 bases, with 13 bases between them. CDR3 coding DNA: TGTGCCAGTAGTATAGACAGGGGAGGAGGACAGCCCCAGCATTTT. This gives the protein CASSIDRGGGQPQHF. The full variable domain, completed using reference TRBV19 and TRBJ1-5, is DGGITQSPKYLFRKEGQNVTLSCEQNLNHDAMYWYRQDPGQGLRLIYYSQIVNDFQKGDIAEGYSVSREKKESFPLTVTSAQKNPTAFYLCASSIDRGGGQPQHFGDGTRLSIL.

The chain links TRBV30 to TRBJ1-1; D is unresolved. Trimming took 0 bases from V and 7 from J, leaving 6 bases between them. The germline V gene encodes CDR1 GTSNPN and CDR2 SVGIG (reference sequence). The CDR3 is 11 residues long. The CDR3 DNA sequence: TGTGCCTGGAGTGTACGTCATGAAGCTTTCTTT. Its protein is CAWSVRHEAFF.

The gene calls are TRBV10-3 and TRBJ1-4; D may be TRBD1 (6 bases). V was pared by 6 bases and J by 0 bases, with 8 bases between. CDR3 length: 14 residues. In germline, CDR1 is ENHRY, CDR2 SYGVKD. This chain's CDR3 is CAIRDSATNEKLFF. The CDR3 coding sequence is TGTGCCATCAGGGACAGTGCAACTAATGAAAAACTGTTTTTT.

This clone was seen a handful of times. This chain links TRBV5-1 with TRBJ1-2; 10 bases line up with TRBD1. The CDR3 is 15 residues long. The V segment lost 7 bases and the J segment 1 base; nucleotides outside the gene matches: 7. Germline CDR1 SGHRS, CDR2 YFSETQ. The CDR3 region has the DNA TGCGCCAGCGGAACCGGGACAGGGGATAACTATGGCTACACCTTC. As protein: CASGTGTGDNYGYTF.

V and J are TRBV5-1 and TRBJ2-1, with 12 bases aligning to TRBD2. V shed 0 bases, J shed 5 bases, and the junction held 15 bases outside the gene matches. This CDR3 is 20 amino acids long. Germline CDR1 is SGHRS and CDR2 is YFSETQ. CDR3: CASSLVGTGGLAGWDNEQFF. The CDR3 coding sequence is TGCGCCAGCAGCTTGGTGGGGACAGGCGGACTAGCGGGATGGGACAATGAGCAGTTCTTC.

This clone is a singleton in its sample. The chain is built from TRBV18 and TRBJ1-5; 7 nucleotides align to TRBD1. V shed 4 bases and J 0 bases; nucleotides not matched to a gene: 6. Looked up from germline, CDR1 is KGHSH and CDR2 is LQKENI. The CDR3 has 16 amino acids. This CDR3 reads CASSLATGNSNQPQHF. The CDR3, as DNA: TGTGCCAGCTCACTCGCGACAGGGAATAGCAATCAGCCCCAGCATTTT.

This sequence joins TRBV3-1 (or the pseudogene TRBV3-2) and TRBJ2-7; no reliable D call. Trimming removed 0 bases at V and 0 bases at J, with 9 bases between. The CDR3 consists of 15 residues. CDR1 LGHDT and CDR2 YNNKEL come from the germline V gene (reference sequence). CDR3 amino acids: CASSQDTRASYEQYF. The CDR3 coding sequence is TGTGCCAGCAGCCAAGATACACGGGCCTCCTACGAGCAGTACTTC.

The V gene is TRBV9, the J gene TRBJ2-7; TRBD2 might be the D (6 bases). In germline, CDR1 is SGDLS, CDR2 YYNGEE. The CDR3 totals 16 residues. The V end was cut by 0 bases, the J end by 6 bases, with 19 bases between. CDR3 protein: CASSVAPTSKSSEQYF. The CDR3 DNA follows: TGTGCCAGCAGCGTAGCTCCCACTAGCAAATCGTCCGAGCAGTACTTC.

The count of this clone is one. The chain is built from TRBV6-6 and TRBJ1-2; D is unresolved. Trimming removed 8 bases at V and 8 bases at J, with 12 bases between. The CDR3 sequence is 11 residues long. Germline CDR1 reads MNHNY; CDR2 reads SVGAGI (reference sequence). In DNA, the CDR3 is TGTGCCAGCGAGGCAGGCGGGGGCTACACCTTC. Translation: CASEAGGGYTF.

This rearrangement joins TRBV18 to TRBJ1-1, with 7 bases aligning to TRBD1. The CDR3 runs 14 residues. V lost 1 base and J lost 3; bases outside the gene matches: 2. CDR1 KGHSH and CDR2 LQKENI come from the germline V gene. The CDR3 DNA is TGTGCCAGCTCACCACGCGACAGGGACACTGAAGCTTTCTTT. It codes for CASSPRDRDTEAFF.

The chain combines TRBV10-3 with TRBJ1-6; the D is unclear. Trimming took off 2 bases at V and 10 bases at J, with 12 bases between the two ends. Per germline, CDR1 ENHRY and CDR2 SYGVKD. CDR3 length: 14 residues. The CDR3 coding sequence is TGTGCCATCAGTGAGGGAGGGCTCGGGTCACCCCTCCACTTT. It specifies CAISEGGLGSPLHF.

This sequence joins TRBV6-6 and TRBJ1-1; tentative D call: TRBD1 (6 bases). Germline CDR1 reads MNHNY; CDR2 reads SVGAGI (reference sequence). The V end was cut by 6 bases, the J end by 0 bases, with 17 bases between. The CDR3 contains 16 residues. The CDR3 nucleotides are TGTGCCAGCAGCTGGGGGGGCGTAGGCATGAACACTGAAGCTTTCTTT. The encoded protein is CASSWGGVGMNTEAFF.

The J gene is TRBJ2-2, the V gene TRBV5-1; 8 bases match TRBD2. V lost 0 bases to trimming and J lost 2 bases; unmatched junction nucleotides: 6. CDR3 length: 17 amino acids. Germline assignment: CDR1 SGHRS and CDR2 YFSETQ. The CDR3 reads CASSLASGGPNTGELFF. In DNA, the CDR3 is TGCGCCAGCAGCTTGGCCAGCGGGGGACCCAACACCGGGGAGCTGTTTTTT.

The chain uses TRBV5-1 and TRBJ2-1; 9 bases agree with TRBD1. The CDR3 length is 15 residues. J lost 5 bases, V lost 5 bases, and 8 bases had no gene match. Germline V CDR1 and CDR2: SGHRS, YFSETQ. This CDR3 is CASSPTGTGNNEQFF. CDR3 bases: TGCGCCAGCAGTCCTACCGGGACAGGGAACAATGAGCAGTTCTTC.

The chain uses TRBV19 and TRBJ2-1, with TRBD2 matching 8 bases. CDR3 size: 16 residues. V was pared by 5 bases and J by 6 bases, with 12 bases of the junction left unmatched. Germline loops: CDR1 LNHDA, CDR2 SQIVND (reference sequence). CDR3 protein: CASSVLGAGAVNEQFF. In DNA, the CDR3 is TGTGCCAGTAGTGTTTTGGGAGCGGGGGCCGTCAATGAGCAGTTCTTC.

Judged by abundance, this clone is medium-sized (0.01 to 0.1%). The rearrangement links TRBV30 to TRBJ2-7; 9 bases are shared with TRBD2. The ends lost 3 bases at V and 6 bases at J; junction bases unmatched: 15. The germline gives CDR1 GTSNPN, CDR2 SVGIG (reference sequence). The CDR3 is made up of 16 amino acids. CDR3 sequence: CAWRGRLAGSRSEQYF. CDR3 nucleotide sequence: TGTGCCTGGAGGGGACGCCTAGCGGGATCGCGGAGCGAGCAGTACTTC.

The V and J genes are TRBV5-1 and TRBJ2-7, with 7 positions matching TRBD1. Germline V gene sequence: CDR1 SGHRS, CDR2 YFSETQ. Trimming took 4 bases from V and 6 from J; bases not matched to a gene: 10. The CDR3 contains 14 residues. The CDR3 loop reads CASSGPQGFSEQYF. The CDR3 region has the DNA TGCGCCAGCAGCGGACCACAGGGGTTCAGCGAGCAGTACTTC.